One T cell receptor (beta chain) is described in this entry. The entry originates in a study of T-cell reconstitution after alpha-beta-depleted transplantation in children. Germline V gene sequence: CDR1 MNHNS, CDR2 SASEGT. The CDR3 consists of 14 residues. The V gene lost 6 bases and the J gene lost 0 bases, with 12 bases spanning the gap. This sample's TCRbeta library carried unique molecular identifier barcodes. TCRdb recomputed calls from the PCR reads with MiXCR, one row per CDR3 protein. The table has around 480,000 distinct CDR3 sequences, about 31% seen once. The chain carries TRBV6-1 and TRBJ2-7; D is tentatively TRBD1 or TRBD2 (5 bases each). The material was PBMCs from the stem cell graft donor, obtained from the stem cell graft. The source is a human donor who donated a stem cell graft to a child with aplastic anemia. CDR3 coding DNA: TGTGCCAGCAGCGGGACCCTCAGCTCCTACGAGCAGTACTTC. It yields the protein CASSGTLSSYEQYF.